The T cell receptor beta chain described here comes from a study of CD39 and CD103 CD8 tumor-infiltrating T cells (dated by TCRdb to the late 2010s). Regarding the research as a whole: An HPV-positive HNSCC, an HPV-negative HNSCC, an ovarian cancer and a melanoma patient were represented in the repertoire comparisons shown. Deep sequencing of TCRbeta CDR3 was used to compare the repertoires of CD8 TIL subsets, defined by CD103 and CD39, with those of peripheral memory CD8 T cells. The paper's findings and limits, for the study overall: Compared with DN and SP CD8 TILs and with blood memory CD8 T cells, DP CD8 TILs appeared more oligoclonal, with the top 30 clonotypes covering roughly 55-86%. DP TIL clonotypes were rarely detected in blood or uninvolved lymph node, whereas DN TIL clonotypes were found to largely overlap with peripheral memory CD8 repertoires.

Relative to germline, V is 2 bases shorter and J is 4 bases shorter, with 8 bases between their ends. The CDR3 runs 13 amino acids, cysteine and phenylalanine included. Only the CDR3 DNA is retained, 39 bases long and in frame from the first base. The germline V gene gives CDR1 as SGHDN and CDR2 as FVKESK. From around 10,000 to 100,000 sorted cells per subset, genomic DNA was extracted using the DNeasy Blood and Tissue Kit. TCRbeta V-J or V-D-J regions were sequenced and mapped by the immunoSEQ service, with coverage above 10x per sample. Processing in the source paper ran as follows. Only productive rearrangements exported from the immunoSEQ Analyzer platform were analyzed, with clonality assessed on the 500 most abundant clones. The Morisita-Horn similarity index and the Jaccard index were used to quantify the overlap in repertoires between populations. Morisita-Horn similarity between CD8 T-cell subset TCR repertoires was measured in about 6 cancer patients. This immuneACCESS table, as held by TCRdb, lists in-frame sequences with V and J called but not all clones. Of the missing ones, under half trace to an unresolved V gene in checked studies; the others have no known cause. D and trimming come from the DNA, and the V and J calls and clone size come from that table. Present in this sample are 2,600 or so clones, 72% of which were seen just once. In total, the top ten clones hold 10% to 15% of the sample.

Patients were not receiving therapy at sample collection, though earlier treatments ranged from chemotherapy, radiotherapy, surgery and immunotherapy to none. After thawing, cells went through T lymphocyte enrichment using a negative-selection kit, with EpCAM beads added for tumor-infiltrating lymphocytes. CD8 TIL subsets were FACS-sorted as CD3+CD4-CD8+CD45RA- cells split by CD39 and CD103 expression into DN, SP and DP. Tumor specimens were minced and digested with hyaluronidase, collagenase and DNase for 1 h, filtered, Ficoll-enriched and cryopreserved. Populations were sorted on a FACSAria II to 98% to 99% purity, and the cell pellets were frozen for TCR sequencing without being cultured. Comment on this clone: Which antigen it targets is not known. Base-call qualities are not available, and no considerably larger clone is one nucleotide away.

This chain joins TRBV14 to TRBJ1-2; no confident D gene assignment can be made. This receptor was taken from a human donor with head and neck squamous cell carcinoma. The sequenced sample consisted of CD39- CD103- CD8+ T cells sorted from the tumor. The cell subset or site label of this sample denotes: CD103-CD39- double-negative CD45RA- CD8 T cells. The CDR3 is CASSQSVGYGYTF. At the DNA level, the sequence is TGTGCCAGCAGCCAATCCGTTGGCTATGGCTACACCTTC.